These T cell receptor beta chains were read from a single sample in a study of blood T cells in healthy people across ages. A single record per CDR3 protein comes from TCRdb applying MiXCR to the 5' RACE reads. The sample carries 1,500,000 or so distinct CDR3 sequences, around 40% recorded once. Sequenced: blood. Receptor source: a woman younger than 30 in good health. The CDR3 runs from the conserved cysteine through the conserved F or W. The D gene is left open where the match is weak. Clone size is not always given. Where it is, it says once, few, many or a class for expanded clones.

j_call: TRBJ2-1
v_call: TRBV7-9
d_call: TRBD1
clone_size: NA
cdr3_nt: TGTGCCAGCAGCTGGACAGGGGGGCATAGGAATGAGCAGTTCTTC
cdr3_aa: CASSWTGGHRNEQFF

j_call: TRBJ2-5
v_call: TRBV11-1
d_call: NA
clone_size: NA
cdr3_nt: TGTGCCAGCAGCTCACGGGGCAGCGGGGAGACCCAGTACTTC
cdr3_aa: CASSSRGSGETQYF

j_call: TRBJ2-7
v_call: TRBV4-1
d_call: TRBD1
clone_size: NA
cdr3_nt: TGCGCCAGCAGCCAATACGGGACAGGGGGCTTGAACGAGCAGTACTTC
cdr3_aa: CASSQYGTGGLNEQYF

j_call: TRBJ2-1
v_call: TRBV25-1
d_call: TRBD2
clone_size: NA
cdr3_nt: TGTGCCAGCAGTGCCCTCAGCGGGGCCAGGGACAATGAGCAGTTCTTC
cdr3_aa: CASSALSGARDNEQFF

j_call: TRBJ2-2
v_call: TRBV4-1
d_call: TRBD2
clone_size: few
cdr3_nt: TGCGCCAGCAGCCAGGAACCCGTACTAGCGGCGAACACCGGGGAGCTGTTTTTT
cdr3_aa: CASSQEPVLAANTGELFF

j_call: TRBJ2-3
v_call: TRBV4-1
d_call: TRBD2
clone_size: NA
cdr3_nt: TGCGCCAGCAGGCGACTAGCGGGGGACTCAGATACGCAGTATTTT
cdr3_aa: CASRRLAGDSDTQYF

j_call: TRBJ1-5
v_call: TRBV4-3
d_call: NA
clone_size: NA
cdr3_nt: TGCGCCAGCAGCCAGGAAGGACAGCCCAATCAGCCCCAGCATTTT
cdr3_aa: CASSQEGQPNQPQHF

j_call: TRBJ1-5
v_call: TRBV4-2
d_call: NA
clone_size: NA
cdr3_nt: TGTGCCAGCAGCCGTGGTAGTTCTCAGCCCCAGCATTTT
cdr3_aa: CASSRGSSQPQHF

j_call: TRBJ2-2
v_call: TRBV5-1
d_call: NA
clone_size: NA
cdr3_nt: TGCGCCAGCAGCCGACCGGTCACCGGGGAGCTGTTTTTT
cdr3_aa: CASSRPVTGELFF

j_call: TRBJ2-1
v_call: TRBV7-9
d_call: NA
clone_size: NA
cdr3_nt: TGTGCCAGCAGCTCGGTTTGGGGATCCTACAATGAGCAGTTCTTC
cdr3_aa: CASSSVWGSYNEQFF

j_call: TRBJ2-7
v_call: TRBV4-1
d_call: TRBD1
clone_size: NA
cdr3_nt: TGCGCCAGCAGCCAAGGACAGGGGAGTCCCTACGAGCAGTACTTC
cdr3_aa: CASSQGQGSPYEQYF

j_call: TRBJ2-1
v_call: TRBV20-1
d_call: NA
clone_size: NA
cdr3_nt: TGCAGTGCTAGAGATGGGATAGGCTCCTACAATGAGCAGTTCTTC
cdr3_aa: CSARDGIGSYNEQFF

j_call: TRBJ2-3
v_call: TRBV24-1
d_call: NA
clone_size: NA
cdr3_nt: TGTGCCACCAGAGATCCGGCCCGCACAGATACGCAGTATTTT
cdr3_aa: CATRDPARTDTQYF

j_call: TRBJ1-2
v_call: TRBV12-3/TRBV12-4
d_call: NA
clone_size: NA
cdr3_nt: TGTGCCAGCAGCCAGGGACCGGACTATGGCTACACCTTC
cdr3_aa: CASSQGPDYGYTF

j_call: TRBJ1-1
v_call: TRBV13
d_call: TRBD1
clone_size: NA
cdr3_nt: TGTGCCAGCAGCTTAGGTGGGACAGCGGAAGCTTTCTTT
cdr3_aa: CASSLGGTAEAFF

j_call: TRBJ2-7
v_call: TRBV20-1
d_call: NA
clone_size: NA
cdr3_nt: TGCAGTGCTAGACGGCGGGTTGATTTCTACGAGCAGTACTTC
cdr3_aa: CSARRRVDFYEQYF

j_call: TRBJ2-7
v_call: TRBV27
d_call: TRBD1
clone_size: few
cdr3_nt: TGTGCCAGCAGTTCCAGGGGGCAGTACGAGCAGTACTTC
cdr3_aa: CASSSRGQYEQYF

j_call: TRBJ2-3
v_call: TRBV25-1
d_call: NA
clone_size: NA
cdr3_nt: TGTGCCAGCAGTGAGCATACTGCCACAGATACGCAGTATTTT
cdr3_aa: CASSEHTATDTQYF

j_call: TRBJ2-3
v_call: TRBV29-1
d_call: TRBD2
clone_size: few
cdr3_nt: TGCAGCGTTGTGACTAGCGGGGCTAGCACAGATACGCAGTATTTT
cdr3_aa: CSVVTSGASTDTQYF

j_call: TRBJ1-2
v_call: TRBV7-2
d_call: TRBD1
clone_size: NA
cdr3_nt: TGTGCCAGCAGCTCAAGACAGGGGAAAGACTATGGCTACACCTTC
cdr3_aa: CASSSRQGKDYGYTF

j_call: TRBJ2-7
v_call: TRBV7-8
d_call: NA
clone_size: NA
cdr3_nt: TGTGCCAGCAGCTTAGTCATAGGTTTTGGAAGCTCCTACGAGCAGTACTTC
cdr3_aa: CASSLVIGFGSSYEQYF

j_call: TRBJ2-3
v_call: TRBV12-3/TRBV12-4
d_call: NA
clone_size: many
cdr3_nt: TGTGCCAGCAGTGGACGATCGGTTTTCGGGAATACGCAGTATTTT
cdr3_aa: CASSGRSVFGNTQYF

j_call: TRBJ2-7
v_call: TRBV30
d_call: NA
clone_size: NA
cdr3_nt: TGTGCCTGGAGCCCAGAGGGGGTCCGATCCTACGAGCAGTACTTC
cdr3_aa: CAWSPEGVRSYEQYF

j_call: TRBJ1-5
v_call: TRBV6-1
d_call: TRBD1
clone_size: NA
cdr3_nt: TGTGCCAGCAAGACAGGGGCCCAGCCCCAGCATTTT
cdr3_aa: CASKTGAQPQHF

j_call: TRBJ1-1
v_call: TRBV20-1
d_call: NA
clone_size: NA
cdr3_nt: TGCAGTGCTAGCCGCTGGCCCAATCGGAGACAAAGGAACACTGAAGCTTTCTTT
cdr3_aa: CSASRWPNRRQRNTEAFF

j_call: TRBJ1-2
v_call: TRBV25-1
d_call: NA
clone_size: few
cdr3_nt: TGTGCCAGCAGTGAATTAACTGTGAACTATGGCTACACCTTC
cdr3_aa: CASSELTVNYGYTF

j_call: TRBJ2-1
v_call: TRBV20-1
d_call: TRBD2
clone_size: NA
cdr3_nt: TGCAGTGCTAGAGTAGCGGGAGCCTCGGGGTCCTACAATGAGCAGTTCTTC
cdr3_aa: CSARVAGASGSYNEQFF

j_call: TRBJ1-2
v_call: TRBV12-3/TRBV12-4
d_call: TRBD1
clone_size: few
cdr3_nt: TGTGCCAGCAGTTTGACAGGGGGCCGGTATGGCTACACCTTT
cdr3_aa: CASSLTGGRYGYTF

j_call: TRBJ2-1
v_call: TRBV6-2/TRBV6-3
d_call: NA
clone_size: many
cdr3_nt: TGTGCCAGCAGTTACTCGCGGGGAAGTTACAATGAGCAGTTCTTC
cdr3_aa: CASSYSRGSYNEQFF

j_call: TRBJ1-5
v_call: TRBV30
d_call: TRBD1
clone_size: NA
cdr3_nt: TGTGCCTGGAGCGGAAGGACAGGGTGTAGCAATCAGCCCCAGCATTTT
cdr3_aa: CAWSGRTGCSNQPQHF

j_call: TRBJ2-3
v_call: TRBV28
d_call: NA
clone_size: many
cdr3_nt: TGTGCCAGCAGTTTGTTGGGGGCGGCAGATACGCAGTATTTT
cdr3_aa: CASSLLGAADTQYF

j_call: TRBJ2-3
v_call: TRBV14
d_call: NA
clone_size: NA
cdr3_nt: TGTGCCAGCAGCCAAGTTTTACTCACCACAGATACGCAGTATTTT
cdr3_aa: CASSQVLLTTDTQYF

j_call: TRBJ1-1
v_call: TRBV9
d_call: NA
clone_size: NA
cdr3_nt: TGTGCCAGCAGCCCCCGGGCGGGTTACACTGAAGCTTTCTTT
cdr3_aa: CASSPRAGYTEAFF

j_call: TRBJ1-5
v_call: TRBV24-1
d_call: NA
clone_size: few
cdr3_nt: TGTGCCACCAGTGATGGGGGTTTCAATCAGCCCCAGCATTTT
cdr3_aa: CATSDGGFNQPQHF

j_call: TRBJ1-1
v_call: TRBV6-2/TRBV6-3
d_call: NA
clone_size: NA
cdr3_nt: TGTGCCAGCAGTTACGAGGTCGCAGGGCTGACTGAAGCTTTCTTT
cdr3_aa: CASSYEVAGLTEAFF

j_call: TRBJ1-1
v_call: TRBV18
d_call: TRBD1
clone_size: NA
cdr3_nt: TGTGCCAGCTCACCTACAGGGGATGAAGCTTTCTTT
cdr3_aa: CASSPTGDEAFF

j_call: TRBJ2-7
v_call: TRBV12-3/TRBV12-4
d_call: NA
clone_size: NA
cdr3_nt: TGTGCCAGCAGTTGGGGTAGGACGGGAGAGCAGTACTTC
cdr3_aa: CASSWGRTGEQYF

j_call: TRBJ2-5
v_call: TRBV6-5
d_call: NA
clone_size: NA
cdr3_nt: TGTGCCAGCAGATTACGACCACAGGGATACAATGAGCAGTACTTC
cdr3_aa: CASRLRPQGYNEQYF

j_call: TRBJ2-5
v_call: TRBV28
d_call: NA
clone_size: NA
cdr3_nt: TGTGCCAGCAGTCTATCCCCGGGACTCCAAGAGACCCAGTACTTC
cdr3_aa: CASSLSPGLQETQYF

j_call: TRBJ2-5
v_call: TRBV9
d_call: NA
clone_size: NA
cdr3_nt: TGTGCCAGCAGCATGACTAGTAGGGAGACCCAGTACTTC
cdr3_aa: CASSMTSRETQYF

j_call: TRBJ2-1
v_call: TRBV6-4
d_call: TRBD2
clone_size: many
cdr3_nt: TGTGCCAGCAGTGAGGGGCGGGAGCTCTACAATGAGCAGTTCTTC
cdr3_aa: CASSEGRELYNEQFF